This note documents a single T cell receptor (beta chain) sequence. This sample is part of a study of radiotherapy plus CTLA-4 blockade in lung cancer. Data came from immunoSEQ multiplex PCR; TCRdb stores just in-frame clones and leaves some out. Of tens of thousands of clones listed, 77% are singletons. Trimming cost V 0 bases and J 7 bases, with 10 bases left between them. The germline CDR1 and CDR2 sequences are SGHTA and FQGTGA. The CDR3 loop spans 13 amino acids. V and J are TRBV7-3 and TRBJ2-7; D gene ambiguous. The sequencing used peripheral blood, collected from a patient treated with radiotherapy plus ipilimumab. The receptor was isolated from a human donor with non-small cell lung cancer that progressed on radiotherapy plus ipilimumab. CDR3 bases: TGTGCCAGCAGCTTAACCCATGGGCGGGAGCAGTACTTC. Protein product: CASSLTHGREQYF.